A selection of T cell receptor beta chains follows, all from one sample in a study of read filtering for tumor transcriptome and immune sequencing. TCRdb analysed the reads with MiXCR anew, one entry per CDR3 protein. Of about 86,000 distinct CDR3 sequences listed, roughly an eighth are singletons. The sequenced sample consisted of a population of CD138-negative cells sorted from bone marrow. The receptors were gathered from a donor at least 40 years old with multiple myeloma. The CDR3 runs from the conserved cysteine through the conserved F or W. The D gene is left open where the match is weak. A row's size may be missing; if present it is once, few, many or a size class.

abundance,j_gene,len,v_gene,d_gene,CDR3aa,CDR3nt
many,TRBJ2-7,14,TRBV7-2,-,CASSPYSVPYEQYF,TGTGCCAGCAGCCCATATTCCGTTCCCTACGAGCAGTACTTC
many,TRBJ1-1,16,TRBV11-2,-,CASSLELQGGNTEAFF,TGTGCCAGCAGCTTGGAGCTACAGGGAGGGAACACTGAAGCTTTCTTT
many,TRBJ1-1,12,TRBV12-3/TRBV12-4,-,CASTRGGLEAFF,TGTGCCAGCACCCGGGGGGGACTGGAAGCTTTCTTT
many,TRBJ2-1,12,TRBV12-5,-,CASGPGGYEQFF,TGTGCTAGTGGTCCTGGGGGGTATGAGCAGTTCTTC
many,TRBJ2-2,15,TRBV5-1,-,CASSLGQTNTGELFF,TGCGCCAGCAGCTTGGGCCAAACGAACACCGGGGAGCTGTTTTTT
many,TRBJ2-5,13,TRBV29-1,TRBD1,CSVDLTGGETQYF,TGCAGCGTTGACCTGACAGGGGGCGAGACCCAGTACTTC
many,TRBJ1-1,16,TRBV6-6,-,CASSLPATGLNTEAFF,TGTGCCAGCAGTCTACCCGCGACAGGCCTGAACACTGAAGCTTTCTTT
many,TRBJ2-1,15,TRBV5-5,TRBD1,CASSLGQGRYNEQFF,TGTGCCAGCAGCTTGGGACAGGGACGTTACAATGAGCAGTTCTTC
many,TRBJ2-3,14,TRBV5-1,TRBD1,CASSFGQGPDTQYF,TGCGCCAGCAGCTTCGGACAGGGTCCAGATACGCAGTATTTT
many,TRBJ1-5,14,TRBV7-9,-,CASSFIGGNQPQHF,TGTGCCAGCAGCTTTATCGGGGGCAATCAGCCCCAGCATTTT
many,TRBJ2-5,14,TRBV7-8,TRBD1,CASSFRQGQETQYF,TGTGCCAGCAGCTTTCGACAGGGACAAGAGACCCAGTACTTC
many,TRBJ2-5,13,TRBV7-9,TRBD1,CASSQGGSETQYF,TGTGCCAGCAGCCAAGGGGGCTCAGAGACCCAGTACTTC
many,TRBJ2-1,12,TRBV5-1,-,CASSLDHNEQFF,TGCGCCAGCAGCTTGGATCACAATGAGCAGTTCTTC
many,TRBJ2-1,15,TRBV28,TRBD2,CASMRTSGIPNEQFF,TGTGCCAGCATGAGAACTAGCGGGATTCCAAATGAGCAGTTCTTC
many,TRBJ2-1,10,TRBV29-1,-,CSVPSGEQFF,TGCAGCGTACCAAGCGGTGAGCAGTTCTTC
-,TRBJ2-1,14,TRBV5-1,-,CASKREERFNEQFF,TGCGCCAGCAAAAGGGAGGAGCGGTTCAATGAGCAGTTCTTC
many,TRBJ2-1,16,TRBV7-6,-,CASSVGGYSSYNEQFF,TGTGCCAGCAGCGTCGGCGGGTACAGCTCCTACAATGAGCAGTTCTTC
many,TRBJ2-7,13,TRBV5-1,-,CASSYGVQNEQYF,TGCGCCAGCAGCTATGGTGTCCAAAACGAGCAGTACTTC
many,TRBJ1-3,16,TRBV7-9,-,CASSLRDTASGNTIYF,TGTGCCAGCAGCCTCCGGGACACCGCCTCTGGAAACACCATATATTTT
few,TRBJ2-3,17,TRBV29-1,-,CSVETTKRWGGPDTQYF,TGCAGCGTTGAGACGACTAAGAGGTGGGGAGGACCAGATACGCAGTATTTT
many,TRBJ2-1,18,TRBV20-1,TRBD2,CSAGPRRVAGGSYNEQFF,TGCAGTGCTGGCCCGCGTCGGGTAGCGGGAGGCTCCTACAATGAGCAGTTCTTC
many,TRBJ2-5,13,TRBV20-1,TRBD2,CSAPQRESGTQYF,TGCAGTGCTCCCCAGCGGGAGTCCGGGACCCAGTACTTC
many,TRBJ2-1,17,TRBV25-1,-,CASTGRGTTISYNEQFF,TGTGCCAGCACGGGAAGGGGCACAACAATCTCCTACAATGAGCAGTTCTTC
many,TRBJ2-5,11,TRBV20-1,-,CSATRVETQYF,TGCAGTGCTACCAGGGTAGAGACCCAGTACTTC
-,TRBJ1-6,14,TRBV20-1,-,CSARDGRGASPLHF,TGCAGTGCTAGAGATGGCAGGGGTGCTTCACCCCTCCACTTT
few,TRBJ2-5,15,TRBV5-1,TRBD1,CASSSQTGIAETQYF,TGCGCCAGCAGCTCCCAGACAGGGATCGCAGAGACCCAGTACTTC
many,TRBJ2-2,12,TRBV7-9,-,CASSPYTGELFF,TGTGCCAGCAGCCCTTACACCGGGGAGCTGTTTTTT
many,TRBJ2-7,12,TRBV12-3/TRBV12-4,-,CASSFGSYEQYF,TGTGCCAGCAGTTTTGGCAGCTACGAGCAGTACTTC
-,TRBJ2-5,14,TRBV5-4,TRBD2,CASSLSGRRETQYF,TGTGCCAGCAGCCTTAGCGGGAGGCGAGAGACCCAGTACTTC
many,TRBJ1-2,14,TRBV29-1,-,CSVEGVPRGYGYTF,TGCAGCGTTGAAGGGGTCCCTAGGGGCTATGGCTACACCTTC
many,TRBJ1-2,14,TRBV29-1,-,CSVVPVPGPGGYTF,TGCAGCGTAGTTCCGGTACCGGGACCCGGAGGCTACACCTTC
many,TRBJ2-1,13,TRBV20-1,-,CSATSTGTPTQFF,TGCAGTGCTACTTCTACCGGGACTCCCACCCAGTTCTTC
many,TRBJ2-3,18,TRBV5-1,TRBD2,CASSLAMISGRAGDTQYF,TGCGCCAGCAGCTTGGCGATGATTAGCGGGAGGGCCGGAGATACGCAGTATTTT
many,TRBJ2-1,14,TRBV10-3,TRBD2,CAISDASGVNEQFF,TGTGCCATCAGTGACGCTAGCGGGGTAAATGAGCAGTTCTTC
many,TRBJ2-3,17,TRBV20-1,TRBD2,CSVAPGRGTSGTDTQYF,TGCAGTGTAGCCCCGGGACGGGGGACTAGCGGGACAGATACGCAGTATTTT
-,TRBJ1-5,13,TRBV24-1,-,CATSDQGGQPQHF,TGTGCCACCAGTGACCAGGGCGGTCAGCCCCAGCATTTT
many,TRBJ2-5,14,TRBV20-1,-,CSAVSGQTQETQYF,TGCAGCGCAGTATCAGGGCAGACCCAAGAGACCCAGTACTTC
-,TRBJ2-3,13,TRBV24-1,-,CATSEYITDTQYF,TGTGCCACCAGTGAATACATCACAGATACGCAGTATTTT
many,TRBJ2-2,16,TRBV19,-,CASSMKTISNTGELFF,TGTGCCAGTAGTATGAAGACTATCTCGAACACCGGGGAGCTGTTTTTT
many,TRBJ1-1,15,TRBV28,TRBD1,CASSTEGAGSPEAFF,TGTGCCAGCAGCACCGAGGGGGCGGGTTCCCCTGAAGCTTTCTTT
many,TRBJ2-2,15,TRBV11-2,-,CASSLFLPGSGELFF,TGTGCCAGCAGCTTATTTCTTCCCGGGTCCGGGGAGCTGTTTTTT
-,TRBJ2-2,15,TRBV10-2,TRBD1,CATRGQGAGTGELFF,TGCGCCACACGGGGACAGGGGGCCGGTACCGGGGAGCTGTTTTTT
few,TRBJ2-3,15,TRBV6-5,TRBD2,CASSYGPLAGNTQYF,TGTGCCAGCAGTTACGGACCACTAGCGGGGAATACGCAGTATTTT
many,TRBJ2-1,17,TRBV28,TRBD2,CASSLGTSGSLGNEQFF,TGTGCCAGCAGTTTAGGGACTAGCGGGAGTCTTGGAAATGAGCAGTTCTTC
few,TRBJ1-1,14,TRBV2,-,CASRGRSADTEAFF,TGTGCCAGCAGAGGACGGTCAGCGGACACTGAAGCTTTCTTT
many,TRBJ2-1,16,TRBV20-1,TRBD2,CSARASSGSSYNEQFF,TGCAGTGCTAGAGCCTCTAGCGGGAGCTCCTACAATGAGCAGTTCTTC